The 22 T cell receptor beta chains below all came from one sample that was sequenced in a study of CD8+ T cells in alopecia areata. Treatment here: oral pan-JAK inhibitor, 5-10 mg twice daily. Reverse transcription of extracted RNA yielded cDNA, which provided the sequencing template. Sequencing was performed with immunoSEQ multiplex PCR; in TCRdb, only in-frame clones are kept and a portion is missing. The sample lists about 200,000 clones, roughly 60% occurring once. The input for sequencing was CD4+ T cells sorted from blood, taken at week 24, from a patient treated with tofacitinib. The source is a human donor with alopecia areata.

The rearrangement joins TRBV27 to TRBJ1-1, with 9 nucleotides matching TRBD1. Germline CDR1 MNHEY, CDR2 SMNVEV (reference sequence). The trim removed 4 bases at V and 5 bases at J, leaving 5 bases unmatched. There are 14 residues in the CDR3. CDR3 sequence: CASSSQTGGTEAFF. The CDR3 coding sequence is TGTGCCAGCAGTTCCCAGACAGGGGGGACTGAAGCTTTCTTT.

CDR3 nucleotides: TGTGCCAGCAGCTATCTAGCGGGAGTCAATGAGCAGTTCTTC. This encodes CASSYLAGVNEQFF. The J gene is TRBJ2-1, the V gene TRBV7-2, with 10 nucleotides matching TRBD2. CDR1 is SGHTA, CDR2 FQGNSA, per germline. V lost 4 bases to trimming and J lost 6 bases; unmatched junction nucleotides: 3. This CDR3 has 14 amino acids. Filled out from reference TRBV7-2 and TRBJ2-1, the complete variable domain reads GAGVSQSPSNKVTEKGKDVELRCDPISGHTALYWYRQSLGQGLEFLIYFQGNSAPDKSGLPSDRFSAERTGGSVSTLTIQRTQQEDSAVYLCASSYLAGVNEQFFGPGTRLTVL.

The chain carries TRBV7-7 and TRBJ2-1; D remains unclear. V lost 1 base to trimming and J lost 9 bases, with 10 bases between them. Germline assignment: CDR1 SSHAT and CDR2 FNYEAQ (reference sequence). The CDR3 extends over 13 amino acids. CDR3: CASSLVGYTEQFF. The CDR3, as DNA: TGTGCCAGCAGCTTAGTAGGGTATACTGAGCAGTTCTTC. The full variable domain, rest sourced from reference TRBV7-7 and TRBJ2-1, is GAGVSQSPRYKVTKRGQDVTLRCDPISSHATLYWYQQALGQGPEFLTYFNYEAQPDKSGLPSDRFSAERPEGSISTLTIQRTEQRDSAMYRCASSLVGYTEQFFGPGTRLTVL.

V is TRBV7-2 and J is TRBJ1-5; TRBD1 matches at 7 bases. V was clipped by 5 bases and J by 4 bases; unmatched bases: 8. The CDR3 is made up of 15 amino acids. Germline V gene data show CDR1 as SGHTA and CDR2 as FQGNSA. The CDR3 DNA sequence: TGTGCCAGCAGCCGCAGCTCAGGGGGGAATCAGCCCCAGCATTTT. The encoded protein is CASSRSSGGNQPQHF.

The rearrangement joins TRBV7-2 to TRBJ2-3; 9 positions agree with TRBD2. V trimming: 2 bases; J trimming: 3 bases; junction bases outside the gene matches: 3. Looked up from germline, CDR1 is SGHTA and CDR2 is FQGNSA. This CDR3 has 15 amino acids. The CDR3 region is CASSLKTSGTDTQYF. CDR3 bases: TGTGCCAGCAGCTTAAAGACTAGCGGAACAGATACGCAGTATTTT.

CDR3 bases: TGCAGCGCTGACAACACCGGGGAGCTGTTTTTT. Translated: CSADNTGELFF. This chain uses TRBV29-1 with TRBJ2-2; no definite D call. CDR3 length equals 11 residues. V lost 7 bases, J lost 2 bases, and 5 bases lay in between. Germline V gene sequence: CDR1 SQVTM, CDR2 ANQGSEA.

This clone was seen only once. The chain carries TRBV18 and TRBJ2-1; 14 bases line up with TRBD2. After removal of 3 bases from V and 8 bases from J, the junction contained 9 bases not matched to a gene. Looked up from germline, CDR1 is KGHSH and CDR2 is LQKENI. The CDR3 is 17 residues long. The DNA for the CDR3 is TGTGCCAGCTCACCGACAAACCGACTAGCGGGGGGGTATGAGCAGTTCTTC. Translated, it gives CASSPTNRLAGGYEQFF.

The chain carries TRBV19 and TRBJ2-3, with TRBD2 matching over 9 bases. Losses at the gene ends were 5 bases for V and 2 bases for J; bases not matched to a gene: 11. CDR3 length: 17 amino acids. CDR1 and CDR2 (germline): LNHDA, SQIVND (reference sequence). CDR3 in amino acids: CASSEASGAYSTDTQYF. The CDR3 nucleotides are TGTGCCAGTAGTGAAGCTAGCGGGGCCTACTCCACAGATACGCAGTATTTT.

This clone was recorded a few times. The chain joins TRBV7-2 to TRBJ2-5; 9 bases are a match to TRBD1. With V trimmed by 7 bases and J by 4 bases, 10 bases remained unmatched. The germline V gene encodes CDR1 SGHTA and CDR2 FQGNSA. The CDR3 runs 15 residues. The CDR3 DNA reads as TGTGCCAGCACCTCCGGGACAGGGAAAGGAGAGACCCAGTACTTC. It codes for CASTSGTGKGETQYF.

The J gene is TRBJ1-6, the V gene TRBV5-1, with a weak D call TRBD1 (5 bases). This CDR3 has 13 amino acids. Germline CDR1 is SGHRS and CDR2 is YFSETQ. V lost 6 bases, J lost 5 bases, and 9 bases lay in between. The CDR3 DNA is TGCGCCAGCACTGACAGCGATAATTCACCCCTCCACTTT. Translation gives CASTDSDNSPLHF.

The rearrangement uses TRBV6-6 and TRBJ2-3; TRBD1 or TRBD2 may be the D gene (5 bases each). The CDR3 sequence is 15 residues long. CDR1 MNHNY and CDR2 SVGAGI come from the germline V gene (reference sequence). The V end was cut by 6 bases, the J end by 4 bases, with 17 bases between. The CDR3 DNA follows: TGTGCCAGCAGGGGAAGGGACCTCTCCCCAGATACGCAGTATTTT. Its protein is CASRGRDLSPDTQYF.

The rearrangement joins TRBV7-2 to TRBJ1-5, with a possible D match to TRBD1 (6 bases). The CDR3 sequence is 17 residues long. The germline V and J ends were trimmed by 5 bases and 6 bases, with 23 bases remaining between them. Germline-derived CDR1 and CDR2 are SGHTA and FQGNSA. CDR3 nucleotide sequence: TGTGCCAGCAGCCCCCGGGGGGGGCACGGGGTTGGTCAGCCCCAGCATTTT. Amino acids: CASSPRGGHGVGQPQHF.

This clone was detected only a few times. J is TRBJ1-1 and V is TRBV28; D gene ambiguous. This CDR3 spans 12 amino acids. Looked up from germline, CDR1 is MDHEN and CDR2 is SYDVKM. V lost 2 bases to trimming and J lost 7 bases, with 8 bases between them. As DNA, the CDR3 is TGTGCCAGCAGTTTAATAAACTTTGAAGCTTTCTTT. Translating it yields CASSLINFEAFF.

This clone was observed a single time. The chain has TRBV7-8 and TRBJ1-1; D not certain. Germline lookup yields CDR1 SGHVS and CDR2 FQNEAQ. The V end lost 3 bases, the J end lost 11 bases, and 10 bases lay between the germline ends. This CDR3 spans 11 amino acids. Here the CDR3 DNA reads TGTGCCAGCAGCTTGGGGTGGAGCGCTTTCTTT. Protein: CASSLGWSAFF.

As for this clone: Other DNA sequences in the same sample also yield this CDR3. The chain joins TRBV4-3 to TRBJ1-5; tentative D call: TRBD1 (6 bases). V lost 0 bases, J lost 4 bases, and 10 bases lay in between. Germline V lookup: CDR1 LGHNA, CDR2 YSLEER. CDR3 length equals 15 residues. The CDR3 DNA is TGCGCCAGCAGCCAAGAGACAGGCGGTAATCAGCCCCAGCATTTT. Its translation: CASSQETGGNQPQHF.

This clone was counted between two and nine times. The chain links TRBV5-1 to TRBJ1-2, with D hard to call. This CDR3 contains 13 residues. With 5 bases removed from V and 4 bases from J, the gap between germline ends came to 12 bases. Germline V CDR1 and CDR2: SGHRS, YFSETQ. CDR3 coding DNA: TGCGCCAGCAGTATTAGGGAGGCCTATGGCTACACCTTC. It codes for CASSIREAYGYTF.

The chain couples TRBV5-4 to TRBJ1-2, with a possible D match to TRBD1 (5 bases). Germline loops: CDR1 SGHNT, CDR2 YYREEE (reference sequence). V was cut by 4 bases and J by 0 bases, with 10 bases left in between. The CDR3 covers 14 residues. CDR3 sequence: CASSRDGPNYGYTF. The CDR3 region has the DNA TGTGCCAGCAGCAGGGACGGCCCTAACTATGGCTACACCTTC. The full variable domain, its missing parts supplied by reference TRBV5-4 and TRBJ1-2, is ETGVTQSPTHLIKTRGQQVTLRCSSQSGHNTVSWYQQALGQGPQFIFQYYREEENGRGNFPPRFSGLQFPNYSSELNVNALELDDSALYLCASSRDGPNYGYTFGSGTRLTVV.

J is TRBJ2-1 and V is TRBV20-1; D might be TRBD1 or TRBD2, each matching 6 bases. CDR3 length: 11 residues. CDR1 is DFQATT and CDR2 is SNEGSKA in the germline V gene (reference sequence). V dropped 6 bases and J dropped 8 bases, with 11 bases sitting between them. CDR3 coding DNA: TGCAGTGCCGGGGGCGGCGATGAGCAGTTCTTC. This gives the protein CSAGGGDEQFF.

The chain employs TRBV5-4 and TRBJ2-5, with a tentative D call TRBD2 (6 bases). This CDR3 has 16 residues. V lost 3 bases to trimming and J lost 1 base, with 16 bases between them. CDR1 SGHNT and CDR2 YYREEE come from the germline V gene (reference sequence). The CDR3 here is CASSSPRAGRQETQYF. The CDR3 nucleotides are TGTGCCAGCAGCTCCCCGAGGGCGGGACGCCAAGAGACCCAGTACTTC.

Comments on this clone: One junction end disagrees with the germline gene, perhaps due to a read error. V is TRBV5-1 and J is TRBJ1-1; D ambiguous. Germline V CDR1 and CDR2: SGHRS, YFSETQ. The CDR3 length is 13 residues. The CDR3 DNA follows: TGCGCCAGCAGCGTTGCGGGGAACGCTGAAGCTTTCTTT. Residues: CASSVAGNAEAFF. The whole variable domain, filled in from reference TRBV5-1 and TRBJ1-1, reads KAGVTQTPRYLIKTRGQQVTLSCSPISGHRSVSWYQQTPGQGLQFLFEYFSETQRNKGNFPGRFSGRQFSNSRSEMNVSTLELGDSALYLCASSVAGNAEAFFGQGTRLTVV.

This chain joins TRBV7-8 and TRBJ2-7; D is possibly TRBD2 (5 bases). The CDR3 runs 13 residues. CDR1 and CDR2 (germline): SGHVS, FQNEAQ. V was clipped by 5 bases and J by 7 bases, with 15 bases between them. CDR3 sequence: CASSPHVAGEQYF. CDR3 DNA: TGTGCCAGCAGCCCCCATGTGGCGGGTGAGCAGTACTTC.

The V gene is TRBV7-6, the J gene TRBJ1-3; D is unclear. The V end was cut by 2 bases, the J end by 4 bases, with 24 bases between. The CDR3 is made up of 19 amino acids. CDR1 and CDR2 (germline): SGHVS, FNYEAQ. As DNA, the CDR3 is TGTGCCAGCAGCTTACGGATTCGTGGAGCCCGGAATTACGGAAACACCATATATTTT. Its protein product is CASSLRIRGARNYGNTIYF.